This T cell receptor (beta chain) was captured in a study of cytomegalovirus exposure and HLA in healthy donors. PCR used 60 Vbeta primers and 13 Jbeta primers. Sequencing used immunoSEQ multiplex PCR; TCRdb keeps in-frame clones, though not all of them. The table includes tens of thousands of clones, 70% to 90% detected once. General study points: As a later analysis revealed, most CMV-associated TCR beta chains appeared HLA-restricted. Earlier findings revealed that most TCR beta V segments proved productive either about 87% or about 30% of the time. A later analysis associated 16,000 or so TCR beta sequences with HLA alleles at a 0.05 false discovery rate.

J lost 2 bases, V lost 6 bases, and 3 bases had no gene match. This CDR3 region has 14 residues. Germline V gives CDR1 SNHLY, CDR2 FYNNEI. On this clone: The antigen remains unidentified.

The clonotype comes from a woman between 35 and 50 years old in good health and CMV-seropositive. The chain couples TRBV2 to TRBJ1-5; the match to TRBD1 covers 8 bases. The sequenced sample consisted of PBMCs. In nucleotides, the CDR3 is TGTGCCAGCAGCCTGGACAGGGGCAATCAGCCCCAGCATTTT. Protein product: CASSLDRGNQPQHF.